This TCR beta chain was profiled in a study of cytomegalovirus exposure and HLA in healthy donors. Study-level results: A later analysis reported that several of the most significant clusters appeared to be linked to common viral pathogens, among them Epstein-Barr virus.

Per germline, CDR1 PRHDT and CDR2 FYEKMQ (reference sequence). Between the trimmed V and J ends, which lost 0 bases and 4 bases, there was a span of 13 bases. The CDR3 runs to 15 residues. With respect to this clone: Antigen unknown.

The study ran its PCR with 60 Vbeta and 13 Jbeta primers. Method: immunoSEQ multiplex PCR; TCRdb's copy keeps in-frame clones and lacks some. Listed are more than 100,000 clones; roughly 1.6% falls within the top ten. The J gene is TRBJ2-7, the V gene TRBV13, with D perhaps matching TRBD1 (5 bases). Sequenced input: PBMCs. This clonotype was sampled from a woman in her forties in good health and CMV-seronegative. The DNA of the CDR3 is TGTGCCAGCAGCTTAGGCCTACAGGTTGGGTACGAGCAGTACTTC. Translated, it gives CASSLGLQVGYEQYF.